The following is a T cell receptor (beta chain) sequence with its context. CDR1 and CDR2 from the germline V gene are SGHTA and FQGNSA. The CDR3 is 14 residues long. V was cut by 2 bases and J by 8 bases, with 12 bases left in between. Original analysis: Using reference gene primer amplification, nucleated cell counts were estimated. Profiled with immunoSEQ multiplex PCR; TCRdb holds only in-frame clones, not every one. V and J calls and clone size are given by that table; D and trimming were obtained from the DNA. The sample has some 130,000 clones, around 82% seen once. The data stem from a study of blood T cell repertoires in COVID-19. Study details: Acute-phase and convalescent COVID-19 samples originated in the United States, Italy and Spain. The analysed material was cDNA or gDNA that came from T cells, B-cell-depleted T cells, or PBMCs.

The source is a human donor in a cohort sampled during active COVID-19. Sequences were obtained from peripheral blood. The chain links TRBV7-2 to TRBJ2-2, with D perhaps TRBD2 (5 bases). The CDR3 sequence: CASSLLRENGELFF. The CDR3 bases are TGTGCCAGCAGCTTATTGAGGGAGAATGGGGAGCTGTTTTTT.